These 2 T cell receptor beta chains share one sample of origin, sequenced in a study of T cell clones after liver transplantation. The protocol was immunoSEQ multiplex PCR, while the TCRdb copy is restricted to in-frame clones and leaves out a portion. This table holds 70,000 to 95,000 clones, around four fifths found once. Here the sequenced sample was CD4+ T cells from blood, taken at the 22-month timepoint. These receptors came from a human patient who received a liver transplant. Some T cells here may be from the graft donor.

This chain uses TRBV4-3 with TRBJ1-2; 8 bases align to TRBD1. The length of the CDR3 is 18 residues. V lost 0 bases and J lost 8; bases outside the gene matches: 17. Per germline, CDR1 LGHNA and CDR2 YSLEER. The CDR3 sequence is CASSQDFGTSGGLRGYTF. The CDR3, as DNA: TGCGCCAGCAGCCAAGATTTTGGGACCTCAGGGGGCCTCCGAGGCTACACCTTC.

V is TRBV4-3 and J is TRBJ2-2; no clear D. CDR1 is LGHNA and CDR2 is YSLEER in the germline V gene. This CDR3 is built from 15 residues. V dropped 1 base and J dropped 0 bases, with 6 bases sitting between them. The CDR3 reads CASSQVRANTGELFF. As DNA, the CDR3 is TGCGCCAGCAGCCAAGTTCGGGCGAACACCGGGGAGCTGTTTTTT.